The 24 T cell receptor beta chains below were found in one sample sequenced in a study of early T cells in non-severe SARS-CoV-2 infection. TCRdb reanalysed the 5' RACE reads using MiXCR and keeps one entry per CDR3 protein. The repertoire holds 40,000 or so distinct CDR3 sequences, with around 5.7% as singletons. Sequencing was carried out using whole blood. The source of these receptors is an adult who was a healthcare worker with PCR-confirmed SARS-CoV-2 infection or an uninfected control (not recorded which).

This clonotype has at least ten counts. The rearrangement joins TRBV28 to TRBJ2-1; 8 bases match TRBD1. V was clipped by 10 bases and J by 5 bases; unmatched bases: 19. This CDR3 spans 17 amino acids. Germline V CDR1 and CDR2: MDHEN, SYDVKM. CDR3: CATVAYLTGDVNNEQFF. DNA of the CDR3: TGTGCCACCGTCGCATACCTGACAGGGGATGTGAACAATGAGCAGTTCTTC.

This clonotype was seen a handful of times. The rearrangement links TRBV20-1 to TRBJ2-7; D remains ambiguous. The CDR3 totals 13 residues. V was pared by 3 bases and J by 4 bases, with 13 bases between. The germline V gene encodes CDR1 DFQATT and CDR2 SNEGSKA (reference sequence). CDR3 DNA: TGCAGTGCTAGGAAGGATATAGATTACGAGCAGTACTTC. Its protein is CSARKDIDYEQYF.

This clonotype was observed a few times. The chain recombines TRBV4-1 with TRBJ2-1; 11 positions match TRBD2. With 3 bases clipped from V and 9 bases from J, the junction kept 7 bases outside the gene matches. Germline V gene sequence: CDR1 MGHRA, CDR2 YSYEKL. The CDR3 is 15 amino acids. This chain's CDR3 is CASSHLSGGEGEQFF. The CDR3 region has the DNA TGCGCCAGCAGCCACCTTAGCGGGGGGGAAGGTGAGCAGTTCTTC.

This clonotype was counted at least ten times. This chain links TRBV28 with TRBJ2-7, with D possibly matching TRBD2 (6 bases). CDR1 MDHEN and CDR2 SYDVKM come from the germline V gene. The V gene lost 8 bases and the J gene lost 4 bases, with 12 bases spanning the gap. The length of the CDR3 is 12 residues. CDR3 amino acids: CASGRRRYEQYF. The CDR3 region has the DNA TGTGCCAGCGGGAGGCGCAGGTACGAGCAGTACTTC.

This clonotype came up a few times. This rearrangement joins TRBV4-1 to TRBJ2-4; D is unresolved. V lost 1 base to trimming and J lost 9 bases, with 4 bases between them. The CDR3 is 11 amino acids. CDR1 MGHRA and CDR2 YSYEKL come from the germline V gene. CDR3 in amino acids: CASSQGSIQYF. DNA for the CDR3: TGCGCCAGCAGCCAAGGAAGCATTCAGTACTTC.

Many counts were recorded for this clonotype. This CDR3 reads CASSRDREYEQYF. The CDR3, as DNA: TGTGCCAGCAGCCGGGACAGGGAGTACGAGCAGTACTTC. V and J are TRBV11-2 and TRBJ2-7, with TRBD1 matching 9 bases. CDR1 and CDR2 (germline): SGHAT, FQNNGV. The CDR3 sequence is 13 residues long. J gave up 4 bases and V 5 bases, and 3 bases lay outside the gene matches.

Only one count was recorded for this clonotype. Since a much larger clone is just one base distant, this may be a read error. The chain uses TRBV6-5 and TRBJ1-4, with TRBD1 identical over 7 bases. Germline V gives CDR1 MNHEY, CDR2 SVGAGI. With 5 bases clipped from V and 9 bases from J, the junction kept 6 bases outside the gene matches. The CDR3 loop spans 13 amino acids. Here the CDR3 DNA reads TGTGCCAGCAGTACGAGACAGGGTAAAAAACTGTTTTTT. This translates into CASSTRQGKKLFF.

The V call is TRBV7-2, the J call TRBJ2-1, with 7 bases lining up with TRBD2. J gave up 4 bases and V 3 bases, and 3 bases lay outside the gene matches. Per the germline V gene, CDR1 is SGHTA and CDR2 is FQGNSA. CDR3 length: 14 amino acids. In DNA, the CDR3 is TGTGCCAGCAGCTTTAGCGGGTCATACAATGAGCAGTTCTTC. It specifies CASSFSGSYNEQFF. Supplemented by reference TRBV7-2 and TRBJ2-1, the full variable domain reads GAGVSQSPSNKVTEKGKDVELRCDPISGHTALYWYRQSLGQGLEFLIYFQGNSAPDKSGLPSDRFSAERTGGSVSTLTIQRTQQEDSAVYLCASSFSGSYNEQFFGPGTRLTVL.

In its sample, this clonotype was seen many times. This chain uses TRBV9 with TRBJ2-3; 7 nucleotides match TRBD2. The length of the CDR3 is 16 residues. Germline CDR1 is SGDLS and CDR2 is YYNGEE. With 0 bases clipped from V and 0 bases from J, the junction kept 4 bases outside the gene matches. Here the CDR3 DNA reads TGTGCCAGCAGCGTAGGGACTAGTGCTAGCACAGATACGCAGTATTTT. It yields the protein CASSVGTSASTDTQYF.

This clonotype was detected ten times or more. This chain connects TRBV7-6 to TRBJ2-5; D possibly corresponds to TRBD2 (6 bases). The CDR3 extends over 16 amino acids. Between the trimmed V and J ends, which lost 5 bases and 4 bases, there was a span of 20 bases. CDR1 is SGHVS and CDR2 is FNYEAQ in the germline V gene. Here the CDR3 reads CASSQTAGNTRETQYF. DNA of the CDR3: TGTGCCAGCAGCCAAACTGCGGGGAATACCAGAGAGACCCAGTACTTC.

This clonotype turned up a few times. The CDR3 DNA sequence: TGCAGTGCTAGTAGGTTAGCGGGCCGAAACGCAGATACGCAGTATTTT. It translates to CSASRLAGRNADTQYF. This chain links TRBV20-1 with TRBJ2-3; TRBD2 matches at 7 bases. CDR1 and CDR2 (germline): DFQATT, SNEGSKA (reference sequence). J was trimmed by 4 bases and V by 3 bases; bases with no gene match: 13. This CDR3 has 16 amino acids.

This clonotype came up many times. The chain is built from TRBV3-1 and TRBJ2-7; D unresolved. This CDR3 comprises 13 residues. The V gene's germline CDR1 is LGHDT and CDR2 YNNKEL (reference sequence). Trimming took off 1 base at V and 3 bases at J, with 7 bases between the two ends. This CDR3 reads CASSQGERYEQYF. The CDR3 DNA sequence: TGTGCCAGCAGCCAAGGTGAACGCTACGAGCAGTACTTC.

This clonotype was counted at least ten times. The CDR3 bases are TGTGCCAGCATGACAGGGGGACAGCCCCAGCATTTT. Translated, it gives CASMTGGQPQHF. The rearrangement uses TRBV6-2 or TRBV6-3 and TRBJ1-5, with 9 bases matching TRBD1. The CDR3 is made up of 12 amino acids. With V trimmed by 7 bases and J by 7 bases, 2 bases remained unmatched. Germline loops: CDR1 MNHEY, CDR2 SVGEGT.

This clonotype was detected many times. The chain joins TRBV7-2 to TRBJ1-3; maybe TRBD1 (6 bases). V lost 4 bases and J 7 bases, leaving 11 bases between the germline ends. The CDR3 consists of 13 residues. Germline V gene sequence: CDR1 SGHTA, CDR2 FQGNSA. The CDR3 sequence is CASSSQGRNTIYF. CDR3 sequence (DNA): TGTGCCAGCAGCTCACAGGGTAGGAACACCATATATTTT.

Ten or more counts support this clonotype. This chain links TRBV5-6 with TRBJ2-1; possibly TRBD1 for D (6 bases). The germline gives CDR1 SGHDT, CDR2 YYEEEE. Trimming removed 3 bases from V and 7 bases from J, with 8 bases in between. The CDR3 spans 12 residues. CDR3 in amino acids: CASSSQGNEQFF. The CDR3 region has the DNA TGTGCCAGCAGCTCCCAGGGGAATGAGCAGTTCTTC.

This clonotype was detected ten times or more. The V gene is TRBV3-1, the J gene TRBJ1-1; TRBD1 matches 8 bases. V was pared by 3 bases and J by 2 bases, with 5 bases of the junction left unmatched. This CDR3 region has 15 residues. Per germline, CDR1 LGHDT and CDR2 YNNKEL (reference sequence). CDR3 coding DNA: TGTGCCAGCAGCCAGAGGGGACAGGAAAACACTGAAGCTTTCTTT. Its protein product is CASSQRGQENTEAFF. Filled out from reference TRBV3-1 and TRBJ1-1, the complete variable domain reads DTAVSQTPKYLVTQMGNDKSIKCEQNLGHDTMYWYKQDSKKFLKIMFSYNNKELIINETVPNRFSPKSPDKAHLNLHINSLELGDSAVYFCASSQRGQENTEAFFGQGTRLTVV.

This clonotype was counted only a few times. The chain joins TRBV15 to TRBJ2-2; maybe TRBD1 (6 bases). The CDR3 runs 17 residues. The germline V and J ends were trimmed by 1 base and 1 base, with 13 bases remaining between them. Germline CDR1 LNHNV, CDR2 YYDKDF (reference sequence). DNA for the CDR3: TGTGCCACCAGCAGAGGACAGGTGATACTGAACACCGGGGAGCTGTTTTTT. Translation gives CATSRGQVILNTGELFF.

This clonotype was seen at least ten times. One end of the junction varies from germline; a read error may be responsible. This chain uses TRBV11-2 with TRBJ2-7; 11 nucleotides line up with TRBD2. The germline gives CDR1 SGHAT, CDR2 FQNNGV. This CDR3 has 12 residues. CDR3 residues: CASSFKTSGENF. CDR3 coding DNA: TGTGCCAGCAGCTTCAAGACTAGCGGGGAGAACTTC.

This clonotype was detected many times. The CDR3 DNA sequence: TGTGCCAGCAGTTTATTTGGCCAGGGTGAGGCAGATACGCAGTATTTT. Translated: CASSLFGQGEADTQYF. The chain combines TRBV27 with TRBJ2-3; D possibly corresponds to TRBD1 (5 bases). The CDR3 covers 16 residues. V gave up 1 base and J gave up 4 bases, with 15 bases separating them. Germline loops: CDR1 MNHEY, CDR2 SMNVEV (reference sequence).

This clonotype was detected ten times or more. The V call is TRBV7-9, the J call TRBJ1-6, with D uncertain. With 1 base removed from V and 4 bases from J, the gap between germline ends came to 5 bases. The CDR3 covers 14 residues. Germline values: CDR1 SEHNR, CDR2 FQNEAQ (reference sequence). The CDR3 region is CASSLEQYNSPLHF. The CDR3 DNA reads as TGTGCCAGCAGCTTAGAACAGTATAATTCACCCCTCCACTTT.

This chain joins TRBV28 and TRBJ1-2; D perhaps matches TRBD1 (5 bases). The CDR3 sequence is 14 residues long. Between the trimmed V and J ends, which lost 2 bases and 3 bases, there was a span of 10 bases. CDR1 and CDR2 (germline): MDHEN, SYDVKM. CDR3 amino acids: CASSLGRVDYGYTF. In DNA, the CDR3 is TGTGCCAGCAGTTTAGGCAGGGTGGACTATGGCTACACCTTC.

The J gene is TRBJ1-4, the V gene TRBV28, with D tentatively TRBD1 (6 bases). The CDR3 covers 15 residues. Germline CDR1 reads MDHEN; CDR2 reads SYDVKM. V was shortened by 5 bases and J by 2 bases, with 12 bases between the two germline ends. The CDR3: CASSLTGFTNEKLFF. The CDR3, as DNA: TGTGCCAGCAGTCTTACAGGGTTTACTAATGAAAAACTGTTTTTT. The full variable domain, with the rest looked up from reference TRBV28 and TRBJ1-4, is DVKVTQSSRYLVKRTGEKVFLECVQDMDHENMFWYRQDPGLGLRLIYFSYDVKMKEKGDIPEGYSVSREKKERFSLILESASTNQTSMYLCASSLTGFTNEKLFFGSGTQLSVL.

This clonotype was found a few times. The genes are TRBV2 and TRBJ2-7; possible D gene TRBD2, 6 bases. The V and J ends lost 8 bases and 2 bases respectively, with 13 bases between them. This CDR3 is 13 amino acids long. The germline gives CDR1 SNHLY, CDR2 FYNNEI. CDR3 region: CASGRQGPYEQYF. CDR3 in DNA: TGTGCCAGCGGGAGGCAGGGCCCCTACGAGCAGTACTTC.

This clonotype was counted a few times. This chain uses TRBV10-3 with TRBJ2-1, with D possibly TRBD1 on 6 matching bases. V was cut by 0 bases and J by 8 bases, with 14 bases left in between. Germline assignment: CDR1 ENHRY and CDR2 SYGVKD. This CDR3 region has 15 residues. The CDR3 DNA sequence: TGTGCCATCAGTGAGTCTTCCAGGGGCCGGGATGAGCAGTTCTTC. As protein: CAISESSRGRDEQFF.